Below, 5 T cell receptor beta chains from the same sample are listed, as sequenced in a study of blood T cell repertoires in COVID-19. Only in-frame clones appear in the TCRdb table, and some are missing; sequencing was by immunoSEQ multiplex PCR. The sample shows more than 300,000 clones, approximately 85% of them seen only once. The sample comprised peripheral blood. All receptors come from a woman between 50 and 59 years old with acute or convalescent COVID-19.

This chain links TRBV5-4 with TRBJ2-7; 8 nucleotides match TRBD2. CDR1 is SGHNT and CDR2 is YYREEE in the germline V gene (reference sequence). V was clipped by 3 bases and J by 2 bases; unmatched bases: 10. The CDR3 length is 16 residues. CDR3 nucleotides: TGTGCCAGCAGCTCGGGGGGGACTAACGGAGCCTACGAGCAGTACTTC. Its protein is CASSSGGTNGAYEQYF.

The rearrangement joins TRBV7-2 to TRBJ2-4; 9 bases align to TRBD2. CDR3 length: 16 residues. Losses at the gene ends were 5 bases for V and 2 bases for J; bases not matched to a gene: 7. CDR1 and CDR2 from the germline V gene are SGHTA and FQGNSA. The chain's CDR3 is CASSRLSGSTKNIQYF. CDR3 in DNA: TGTGCCAGCAGCCGTCTTAGCGGGAGCACCAAAAACATTCAGTACTTC.

This clone was counted between two and nine times. This chain joins TRBV9 and TRBJ1-2; 8 bases line up with TRBD1. The CDR3 has 12 residues. V was clipped by 4 bases and J by 10 bases; unmatched bases: 6. Germline CDR1 reads SGDLS; CDR2 reads YYNGEE. For the CDR3, the DNA is TGTGCCAGCAGCCCTGGACAGGGATCCTACACCTTC. It is translated as CASSPGQGSYTF.

This chain joins TRBV3-1 (or the pseudogene TRBV3-2) and TRBJ2-2, with TRBD2 matching 13 bases. V dropped 5 bases and J dropped 4; count of bases not matched to a gene: 4. There are 16 residues in the CDR3. Germline lookup yields CDR1 LGHDT and CDR2 YNNKEL (reference sequence). The CDR3 loop reads CASSKGLAGRTGELFF. CDR3 nucleotide sequence: TGTGCCAGCAGCAAGGGACTAGCGGGGCGCACCGGGGAGCTGTTTTTT.

The chain has TRBV7-9 and TRBJ1-1, with 9 positions matching TRBD1. The CDR3 is 14 residues long. CDR1 and CDR2 (germline): SEHNR, FQNEAQ (reference sequence). V lost 8 bases to trimming and J lost 4 bases; unmatched junction nucleotides: 8. The CDR3 DNA is TGTGCCAGCGGGACAGGGACGACGAGCACTGAAGCTTTCTTT. It encodes CASGTGTTSTEAFF.